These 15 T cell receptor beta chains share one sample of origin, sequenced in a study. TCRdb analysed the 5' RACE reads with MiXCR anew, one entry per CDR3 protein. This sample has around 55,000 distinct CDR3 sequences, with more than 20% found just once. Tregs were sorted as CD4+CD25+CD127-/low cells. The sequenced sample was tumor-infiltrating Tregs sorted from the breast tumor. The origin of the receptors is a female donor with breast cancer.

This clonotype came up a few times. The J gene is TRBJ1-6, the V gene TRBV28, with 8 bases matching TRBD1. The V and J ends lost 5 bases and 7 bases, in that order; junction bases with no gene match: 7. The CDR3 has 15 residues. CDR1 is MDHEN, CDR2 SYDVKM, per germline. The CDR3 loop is CASSLVRTGNSPLHF. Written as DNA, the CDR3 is TGTGCCAGCAGTCTCGTCCGGACAGGGAATTCACCCCTCCACTTT.

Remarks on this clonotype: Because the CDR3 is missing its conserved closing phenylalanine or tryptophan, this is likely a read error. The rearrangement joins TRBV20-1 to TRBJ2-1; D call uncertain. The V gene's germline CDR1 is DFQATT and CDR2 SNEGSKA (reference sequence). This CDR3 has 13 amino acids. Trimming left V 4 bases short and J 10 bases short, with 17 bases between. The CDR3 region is CSAMAAPGSEQFL. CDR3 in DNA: TGCAGTGCTATGGCAGCGCCTGGTTCGGAGCAGTTCCTC.

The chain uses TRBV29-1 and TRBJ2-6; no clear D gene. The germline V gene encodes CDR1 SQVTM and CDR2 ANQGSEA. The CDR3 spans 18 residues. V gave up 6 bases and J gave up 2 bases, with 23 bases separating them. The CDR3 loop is CSVSSIGRLGAGANVLTF. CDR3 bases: TGCAGCGTGTCTTCGATTGGCAGATTAGGCGCTGGGGCCAACGTCCTGACTTTC.

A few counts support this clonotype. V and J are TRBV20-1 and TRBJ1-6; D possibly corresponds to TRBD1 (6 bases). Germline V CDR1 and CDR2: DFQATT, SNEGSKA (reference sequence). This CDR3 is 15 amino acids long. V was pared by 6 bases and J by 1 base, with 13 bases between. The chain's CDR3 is CSAPRGASYNSPLHF. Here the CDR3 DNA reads TGCAGTGCCCCCAGGGGTGCTTCCTATAATTCACCCCTCCACTTT.

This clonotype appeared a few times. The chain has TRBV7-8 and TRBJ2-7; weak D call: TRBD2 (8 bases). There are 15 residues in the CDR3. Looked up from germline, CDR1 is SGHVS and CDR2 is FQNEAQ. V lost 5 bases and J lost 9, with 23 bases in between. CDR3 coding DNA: TGTGCCAGCAGCATTCAGGCTAGCGGGTCAGGGGGGCAGTACTTC. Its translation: CASSIQASGSGGQYF.

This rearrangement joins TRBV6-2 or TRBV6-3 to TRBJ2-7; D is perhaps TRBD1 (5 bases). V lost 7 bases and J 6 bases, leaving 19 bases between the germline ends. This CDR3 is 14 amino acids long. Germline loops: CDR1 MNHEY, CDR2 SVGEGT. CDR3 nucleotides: TGTGCCAGCACGGGTGGACACCCGGGCGGCGAGCAGTACTTC. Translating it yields CASTGGHPGGEQYF.

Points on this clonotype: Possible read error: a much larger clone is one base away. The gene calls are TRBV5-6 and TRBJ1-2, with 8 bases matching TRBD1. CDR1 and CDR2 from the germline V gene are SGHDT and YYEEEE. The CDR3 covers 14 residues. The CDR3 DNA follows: TGTGCCAACAGCTTGACAGGGGTTGACTATGGCTACACCTTC. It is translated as CANSLTGVDYGYTF. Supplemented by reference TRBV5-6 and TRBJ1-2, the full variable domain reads DAGVTQSPTHLIKTRGQQVTLRCSPKSGHDTVSWYQQALGQGPQFIFQYYEEEERQRGNFPDRFSGHQFPNYSSELNVNALLLGDSALYLCANSLTGVDYGYTFGSGTRLTVV.

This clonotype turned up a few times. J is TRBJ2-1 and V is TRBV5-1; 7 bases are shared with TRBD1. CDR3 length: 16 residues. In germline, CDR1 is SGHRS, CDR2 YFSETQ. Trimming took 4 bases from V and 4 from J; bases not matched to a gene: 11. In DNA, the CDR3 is TGCGCCAGCAGCCCCTCGGGACAGACTCGTTACAATGAGCAGTTCTTC. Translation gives CASSPSGQTRYNEQFF. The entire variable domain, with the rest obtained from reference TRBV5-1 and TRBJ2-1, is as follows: KAGVTQTPRYLIKTRGQQVTLSCSPISGHRSVSWYQQTPGQGLQFLFEYFSETQRNKGNFPGRFSGRQFSNSRSEMNVSTLELGDSALYLCASSPSGQTRYNEQFFGPGTRLTVL.

The CDR3: CASSHILRRNTEAFF. The CDR3 nucleotides read TGCGCCAGCAGCCACATCCTAAGGAGGAACACTGAAGCTTTCTTT. The V call is TRBV4-1, the J call TRBJ1-1; D is unclear. The CDR3 totals 15 residues. Per the germline V gene, CDR1 is MGHRA and CDR2 is YSYEKL. V shed 3 bases and J shed 1 base, with 12 bases lying between them.

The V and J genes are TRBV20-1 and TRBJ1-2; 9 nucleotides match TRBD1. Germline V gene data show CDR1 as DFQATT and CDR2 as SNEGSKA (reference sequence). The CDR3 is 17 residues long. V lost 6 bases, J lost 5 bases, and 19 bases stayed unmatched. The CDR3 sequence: CSATQGAQGLSAYGYTF. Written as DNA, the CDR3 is TGCAGTGCAACACAGGGGGCCCAGGGACTTTCGGCGTATGGCTACACCTTC.

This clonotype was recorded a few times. In nucleotides, the CDR3 is TGTGCCAGCAGTAAAGGGTTTGAGCAGTTCTTC. Protein sequence: CASSKGFEQFF. The chain combines TRBV27 with TRBJ2-1; D uncertain. This CDR3 has 11 residues. The germline V and J ends were trimmed by 5 bases and 9 bases, with 8 bases remaining between them. Germline assignment: CDR1 MNHEY and CDR2 SMNVEV (reference sequence).

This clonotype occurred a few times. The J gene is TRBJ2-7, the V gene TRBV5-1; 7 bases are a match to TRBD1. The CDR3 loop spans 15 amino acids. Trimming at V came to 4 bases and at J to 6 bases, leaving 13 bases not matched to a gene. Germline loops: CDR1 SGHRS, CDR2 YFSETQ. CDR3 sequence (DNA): TGCGCCAGCAGCGCCCGACAGGACAGGTTCGCCGAGCAGTACTTC. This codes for CASSARQDRFAEQYF.

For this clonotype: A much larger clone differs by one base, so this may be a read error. The CDR3 region is CASSYRSRASLLHF. CDR3 nucleotide sequence: TGTGCCAGCAGTTACCGCAGCAGGGCTTCACTCCTCCACTTT. This chain uses TRBV6-5 with TRBJ1-6, with a weak D call TRBD1 (5 bases). The length of the CDR3 is 14 residues. Germline V lookup: CDR1 MNHEY, CDR2 SVGAGI.

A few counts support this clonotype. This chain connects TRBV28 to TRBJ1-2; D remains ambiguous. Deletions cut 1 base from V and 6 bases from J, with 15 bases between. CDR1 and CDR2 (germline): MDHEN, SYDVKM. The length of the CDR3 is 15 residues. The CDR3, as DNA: TGTGCCAGCAGTTTATACGCCAGCACCGGGGATGGCTACACCTTC. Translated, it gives CASSLYASTGDGYTF.

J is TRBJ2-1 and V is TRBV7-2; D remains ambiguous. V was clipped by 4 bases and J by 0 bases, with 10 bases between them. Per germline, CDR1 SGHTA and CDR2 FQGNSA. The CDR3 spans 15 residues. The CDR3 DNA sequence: TGTGCCAGCAGCTCCCAAGGCAGCTCCTACAATGAGCAGTTCTTC. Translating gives CASSSQGSSYNEQFF.